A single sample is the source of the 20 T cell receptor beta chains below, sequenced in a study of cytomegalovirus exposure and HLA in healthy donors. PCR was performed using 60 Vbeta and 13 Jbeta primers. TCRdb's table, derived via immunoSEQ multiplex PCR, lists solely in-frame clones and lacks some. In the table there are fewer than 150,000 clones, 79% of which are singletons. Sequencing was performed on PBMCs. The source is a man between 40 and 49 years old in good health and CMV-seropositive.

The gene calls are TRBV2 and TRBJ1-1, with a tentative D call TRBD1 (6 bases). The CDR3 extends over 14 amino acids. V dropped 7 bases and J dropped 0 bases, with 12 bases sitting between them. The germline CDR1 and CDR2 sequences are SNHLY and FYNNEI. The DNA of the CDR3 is TGTGCCAGCACCAACAGGGCTATGAACACTGAAGCTTTCTTT. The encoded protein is CASTNRAMNTEAFF.

CDR3 region: CAWNGLAGNYEQYF. CDR3 sequence (DNA): TGTGCCTGGAACGGACTAGCGGGAAACTACGAGCAGTACTTC. J is TRBJ2-7 and V is TRBV30, with TRBD2 matching over 12 bases. The CDR3 covers 14 residues. Unmatched junction bases numbered 4, after V lost 4 bases and J lost 3 bases. Germline assignment: CDR1 GTSNPN and CDR2 SVGIG (reference sequence).

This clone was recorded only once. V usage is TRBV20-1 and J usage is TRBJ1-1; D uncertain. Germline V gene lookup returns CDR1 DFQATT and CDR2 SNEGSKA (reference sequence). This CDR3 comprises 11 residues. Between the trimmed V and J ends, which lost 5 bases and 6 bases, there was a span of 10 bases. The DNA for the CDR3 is TGCAGTGCTCCCCGTTTAGCTGAAGCTTTCTTT. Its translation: CSAPRLAEAFF.

CDR3 sequence (DNA): TGCGCCAGCAGCTTGGAACCTGGGGCCAGTGAGCAGTTCTTC. Translating it yields CASSLEPGASEQFF. The chain is built from TRBV5-1 and TRBJ2-1; maybe TRBD1 (5 bases). Germline CDR1 and CDR2: SGHRS and YFSETQ. The CDR3 totals 14 residues. The ends were cut back, 0 bases at V and 9 bases at J, with 13 bases in the middle.

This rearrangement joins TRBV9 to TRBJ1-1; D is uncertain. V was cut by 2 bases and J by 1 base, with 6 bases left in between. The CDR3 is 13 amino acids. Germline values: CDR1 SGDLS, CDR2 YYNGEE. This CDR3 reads CASSVDWNTEAFF. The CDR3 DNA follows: TGTGCCAGCAGCGTTGACTGGAACACTGAAGCTTTCTTT.

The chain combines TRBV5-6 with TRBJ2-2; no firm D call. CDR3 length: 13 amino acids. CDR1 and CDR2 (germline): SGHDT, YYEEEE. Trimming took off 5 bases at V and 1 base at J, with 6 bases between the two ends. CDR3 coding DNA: TGTGCCAGCAGACAGAGGAACACCGGGGAGCTGTTTTTT. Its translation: CASRQRNTGELFF.

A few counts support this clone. The CDR3 DNA reads as TGTGCCAGCAGTGACCTGGGCAGTCCCGGCACTGAAGCTTTCTTT. It is translated as CASSDLGSPGTEAFF. The rearrangement links TRBV6-6 to TRBJ1-1; D call uncertain. CDR3 size: 15 residues. V was pared by 5 bases and J by 4 bases, with 17 bases between. Germline loops: CDR1 MNHNY, CDR2 SVGAGI (reference sequence).

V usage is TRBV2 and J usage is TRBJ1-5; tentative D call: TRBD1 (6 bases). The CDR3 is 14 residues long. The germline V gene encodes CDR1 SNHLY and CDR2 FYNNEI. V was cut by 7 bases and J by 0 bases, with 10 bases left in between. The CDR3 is CASIRDNSNQPQHF. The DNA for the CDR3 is TGTGCCAGCATCCGGGACAATAGCAATCAGCCCCAGCATTTT.

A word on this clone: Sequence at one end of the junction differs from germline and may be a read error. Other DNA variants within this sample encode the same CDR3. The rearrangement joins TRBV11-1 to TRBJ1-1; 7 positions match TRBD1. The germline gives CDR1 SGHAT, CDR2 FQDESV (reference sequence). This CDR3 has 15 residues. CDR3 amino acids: CASSLSARGNTEAFF. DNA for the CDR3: TGTGCCAGCAGCTTGTCGGCCAGGGGGAACACCGAAGCTTTCTTT.

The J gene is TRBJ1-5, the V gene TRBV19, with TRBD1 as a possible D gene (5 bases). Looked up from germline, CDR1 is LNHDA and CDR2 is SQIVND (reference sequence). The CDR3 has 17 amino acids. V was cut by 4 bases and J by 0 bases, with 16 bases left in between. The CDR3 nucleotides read TGTGCCAGTAGTAACCCCCCCAGGGTTTATAGCAATCAGCCCCAGCATTTT. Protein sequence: CASSNPPRVYSNQPQHF. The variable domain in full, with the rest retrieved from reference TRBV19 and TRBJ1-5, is DGGITQSPKYLFRKEGQNVTLSCEQNLNHDAMYWYRQDPGQGLRLIYYSQIVNDFQKGDIAEGYSVSREKKESFPLTVTSAQKNPTAFYLCASSNPPRVYSNQPQHFGDGTRLSIL.

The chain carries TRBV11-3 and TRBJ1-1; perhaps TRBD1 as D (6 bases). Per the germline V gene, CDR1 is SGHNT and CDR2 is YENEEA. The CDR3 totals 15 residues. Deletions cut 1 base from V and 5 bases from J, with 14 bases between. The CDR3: CASSLGGGASTEAFF. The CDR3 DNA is TGTGCCAGCAGCTTAGGAGGGGGGGCGAGTACTGAAGCTTTCTTT.

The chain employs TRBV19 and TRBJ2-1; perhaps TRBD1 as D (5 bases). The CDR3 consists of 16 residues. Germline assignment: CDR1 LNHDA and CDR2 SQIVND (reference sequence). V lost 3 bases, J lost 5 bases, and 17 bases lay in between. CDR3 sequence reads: CASSIGARVSHNEQFF. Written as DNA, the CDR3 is TGTGCCAGTAGTATTGGAGCCAGGGTGTCCCACAATGAGCAGTTCTTC.

The DNA for the CDR3 is TGTGCCAGCTCACCCGCCGGGACAGGGGTAGAGGACGAGCAGTACTTC. Translated: CASSPAGTGVEDEQYF. This sequence joins TRBV18 and TRBJ2-7, with 10 nucleotides matching TRBD1. V lost 3 bases and J lost 5; bases outside the gene matches: 10. The CDR3 consists of 16 residues. Germline V gene lookup returns CDR1 KGHSH and CDR2 LQKENI. Full variable domain (outside the CDR3, taken from reference TRBV18 and TRBJ2-7): NAGVMQNPRHLVRRRGQEARLRCSPMKGHSHVYWYRQLPEEGLKFMVYLQKENIIDESGMPKERFSAEFPKEGPSILRIQQVVRGDSAAYFCASSPAGTGVEDEQYFGPGTRLTVT.

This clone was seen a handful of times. CDR3 nucleotide sequence: TGTGCCAGCAGTTACTGGACAGGGAATGGAAACACCATATATTTT. It encodes CASSYWTGNGNTIYF. J is TRBJ1-3 and V is TRBV6-5; 8 nucleotides match TRBD1. V was pared by 1 base and J by 3 bases, with 2 bases of the junction left unmatched. Germline V gene lookup returns CDR1 MNHEY and CDR2 SVGAGI. The length of the CDR3 is 15 residues.

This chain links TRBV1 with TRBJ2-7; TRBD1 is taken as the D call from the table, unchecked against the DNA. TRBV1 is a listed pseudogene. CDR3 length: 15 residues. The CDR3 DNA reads TGCACCAGCAGCCAAGCCCGGGACAGTCGTAACGAGCAGTACTTC. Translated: CTSSQARDSRNEQYF.

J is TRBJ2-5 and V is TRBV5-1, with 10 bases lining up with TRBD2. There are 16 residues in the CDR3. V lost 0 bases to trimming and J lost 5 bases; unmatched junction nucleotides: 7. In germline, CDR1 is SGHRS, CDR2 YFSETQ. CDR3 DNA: TGCGCCAGCAGCTTGGTACGGCTAGCGGGAGTGGAGACCCAGTACTTC. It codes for CASSLVRLAGVETQYF.

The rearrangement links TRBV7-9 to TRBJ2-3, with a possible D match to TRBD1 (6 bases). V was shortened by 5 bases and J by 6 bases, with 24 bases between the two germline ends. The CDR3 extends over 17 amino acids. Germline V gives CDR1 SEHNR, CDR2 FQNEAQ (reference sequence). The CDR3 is CASSVGAEGQVSDTQYF. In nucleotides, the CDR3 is TGTGCCAGCAGCGTCGGGGCAGAGGGACAAGTGAGTGATACGCAGTATTTT.

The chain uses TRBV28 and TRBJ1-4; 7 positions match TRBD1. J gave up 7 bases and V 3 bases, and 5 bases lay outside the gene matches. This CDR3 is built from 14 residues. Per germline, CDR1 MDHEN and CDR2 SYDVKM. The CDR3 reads CASSFSQGGEKLFF. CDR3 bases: TGTGCCAGCAGTTTTAGTCAGGGGGGTGAAAAACTGTTTTTT.

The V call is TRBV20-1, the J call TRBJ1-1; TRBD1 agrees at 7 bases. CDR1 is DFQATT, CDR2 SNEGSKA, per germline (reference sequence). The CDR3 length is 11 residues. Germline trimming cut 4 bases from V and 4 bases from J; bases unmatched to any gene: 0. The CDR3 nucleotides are TGCAGTGCTACAGGGGGCACTGAAGCTTTCTTT. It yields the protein CSATGGTEAFF.

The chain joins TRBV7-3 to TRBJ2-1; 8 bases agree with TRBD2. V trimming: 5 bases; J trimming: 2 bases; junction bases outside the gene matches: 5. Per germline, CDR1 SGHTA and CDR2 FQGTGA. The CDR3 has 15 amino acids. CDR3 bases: TGTGCCAGCAGCGTCGATAGCGGGACCTACAATGAGCAGTTCTTC. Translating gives CASSVDSGTYNEQFF. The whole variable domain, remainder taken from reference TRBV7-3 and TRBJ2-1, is GAGVSQTPSNKVTEKGKYVELRCDPISGHTALYWYRQSLGQGPEFLIYFQGTGAADDSGLPNDRFFAVRPEGSVSTLKIQRTERGDSAVYLCASSVDSGTYNEQFFGPGTRLTVL.